A single sample is the source of the 19 T cell receptor beta chains below, sequenced in a study of T cells in Graves' hyperthyroidism and ophthalmopathy (dated by TCRdb to the late 2010s). The library relied on multiplex PCR. Instrument on record: Illumina HiSeq 2000. The TCR beta CDR3 regions were amplified from the RNA transcripts. A first-round RT-PCR of the TCR CDR3 used the HTBI primer set with the Qiagen OneStep RT-PCR kit. TCRdb reprocessed the public reads (quality trimming at Q25 with fastp, clone calling with MiXCR) and kept in-frame beta chains. Rows merge per CDR3 protein into single entries with the most common DNA and genes. For this sample there are approximately 700,000 distinct CDR3 sequences; about 16% appear just once. Clones ranked in the top ten supply 8.4% of the sample. Sequenced sample: blood. The receptor set was obtained from a man younger than 35 with Graves' hyperthyroidism.

The chain carries TRBV9 and TRBJ2-3, with 10 bases aligning to TRBD2. This CDR3 is 14 amino acids long. Germline lookup yields CDR1 SGDLS and CDR2 YYNGEE. The trim removed 4 bases at V and 7 bases at J, leaving 6 bases unmatched. CDR3 amino acids: CASSPGTSAHTQYF. In DNA form, the CDR3 reads TGTGCCAGCAGCCCAGGGACTAGCGCCCATACGCAGTATTTT.

This clonotype occurred many times. V usage is TRBV9 and J usage is TRBJ2-7; TRBD2 might be the D (6 bases). Trimming pared 0 bases from V and 2 bases from J, leaving 9 bases between. This CDR3 contains 14 residues. The germline CDR1 and CDR2 sequences are SGDLS and YYNGEE. The CDR3 here is CASSVASAPYEQYF. DNA of the CDR3: TGTGCCAGCAGCGTAGCTAGCGCGCCCTACGAGCAGTACTTC.

This clonotype has ten or more counts. The chain uses TRBV5-5 and TRBJ1-1, with 8 nucleotides matching TRBD1. The CDR3 sequence is 14 residues long. Germline CDR1 reads SGHKS; CDR2 reads YYEKEE (reference sequence). V lost 6 bases, J lost 1 base, and 5 bases stayed unmatched. The CDR3 DNA reads as TGTGCCAGCACCCTTGACAGGGGGAACACTGAAGCTTTCTTT. It specifies CASTLDRGNTEAFF.

The chain has TRBV6-1 and TRBJ2-2, with TRBD2 matching 10 bases. Germline V CDR1 and CDR2: MNHNS, SASEGT. V lost 8 bases and J lost 7; bases outside the gene matches: 7. This CDR3 is built from 14 residues. The CDR3 coding sequence is TGTGCCAGCCGGGCTAGCGGGAGTTTCGGGGAGCTGTTTTTT. Its translation: CASRASGSFGELFF.

The rearrangement links TRBV19 to TRBJ2-5, with D perhaps matching TRBD1 or TRBD2 (5 bases each). The CDR3 is 15 residues long. The germline V gene has CDR1 LNHDA and CDR2 SQIVND (reference sequence). Trimming pared 5 bases from V and 1 base from J, leaving 14 bases between. For the CDR3, the DNA is TGTGCCAGTAGTTCCCGGGACGGAGTCCAAGAGACCCAGTACTTC. This codes for CASSSRDGVQETQYF. Drawing the rest from reference TRBV19 and TRBJ2-5, the complete variable domain is DGGITQSPKYLFRKEGQNVTLSCEQNLNHDAMYWYRQDPGQGLRLIYYSQIVNDFQKGDIAEGYSVSREKKESFPLTVTSAQKNPTAFYLCASSSRDGVQETQYFGPGTRLLVL.

The chain carries TRBV7-3 and TRBJ2-3; no reliable D call. The V end was cut by 5 bases, the J end by 4 bases, with 13 bases between. The CDR3 is 14 amino acids. The V gene's germline CDR1 is SGHTA and CDR2 FQGTGA. The CDR3 is CASSLWANPDTQYF. CDR3 coding DNA: TGTGCCAGCAGCCTTTGGGCAAACCCAGATACGCAGTATTTT.

J is TRBJ1-2 and V is TRBV24-1; D gene uncertain. The CDR3 extends over 13 amino acids. The V end lost 5 bases, the J end lost 4 bases, and 10 bases lay between the germline ends. Per the germline V gene, CDR1 is KGHDR and CDR2 is SFDVKD. CDR3 protein: CATSAGISYGYTF. The CDR3 DNA reads as TGTGCCACCAGTGCCGGTATAAGCTATGGCTACACCTTC.

The chain uses TRBV13 and TRBJ2-1, with 7 bases fitting TRBD2. V shed 5 bases and J 5 bases; nucleotides not matched to a gene: 9. Looked up from germline, CDR1 is PRHDT and CDR2 is FYEKMQ (reference sequence). The CDR3 runs 15 residues. The CDR3 region is CASSLSFGRNNEQFF. The CDR3 DNA sequence: TGTGCCAGCAGCCTGTCATTCGGGAGGAACAATGAGCAGTTCTTC.

This clonotype was observed a handful of times. The V gene is TRBV7-9, the J gene TRBJ1-3; D is unclear. In germline, CDR1 is SEHNR, CDR2 FQNEAQ (reference sequence). The CDR3 spans 14 residues. V lost 8 bases and J lost 4, with 15 bases in between. The CDR3 DNA follows: TGTGCCAGCTTGCAACCCACGGAGGGAAACACCATATATTTT. Encoded protein: CASLQPTEGNTIYF.

This clonotype was found a few times. This chain links TRBV27 with TRBJ2-7; 9 nucleotides match TRBD1. Germline-derived CDR1 and CDR2 are MNHEY and SMNVEV (reference sequence). The CDR3 totals 13 residues. The trim removed 5 bases at V and 5 bases at J, leaving 4 bases unmatched. In DNA, the CDR3 is TGTGCCAGCAGTGTGGACAGGGGCAACGAGCAGTACTTC. It is translated as CASSVDRGNEQYF.

This clonotype turned up a few times. The rearrangement uses TRBV7-9 and TRBJ2-7, with no clear D. Trimming left V 5 bases short and J 0 bases short, with 14 bases between. The CDR3 totals 15 residues. Germline CDR1 SEHNR, CDR2 FQNEAQ (reference sequence). The CDR3 spells CASSQQFISSYEQYF. The CDR3 DNA is TGTGCCAGCAGCCAACAGTTCATAAGCTCCTACGAGCAGTACTTC.

The V and J genes are TRBV18 and TRBJ2-7, with D maybe TRBD2 (6 bases). V was clipped by 4 bases and J by 1 base, with 11 bases between them. This CDR3 is 14 amino acids long. Germline V CDR1 and CDR2: KGHSH, LQKENI. For the CDR3, the DNA is TGTGCCAGCTCACAGGAGACTAGATCCTACGAGCAGTACTTC. Its protein is CASSQETRSYEQYF.

This clonotype was seen many times. The rearrangement uses TRBV6-1 and TRBJ2-3; D gene uncertain. Trimming pared 6 bases from V and 7 bases from J, leaving 14 bases between. Germline-derived CDR1 and CDR2 are MNHNS and SASEGT. The CDR3 totals 13 residues. In DNA form, the CDR3 reads TGTGCCAGCAGATTTAGCTGGGAAAATACGCAGTATTTT. This sequence encodes CASRFSWENTQYF.

The chain has TRBV20-1 and TRBJ1-2, with no clear D. Germline V CDR1 and CDR2: DFQATT, SNEGSKA (reference sequence). V shed 1 base and J shed 8 bases, with 8 bases lying between them. The CDR3 loop spans 11 amino acids. The CDR3 spells CSARAQSGYTF. For the CDR3, the DNA is TGCAGTGCTAGAGCCCAGTCGGGCTACACCTTC.

The chain carries TRBV20-1 and TRBJ1-4; 7 bases map to TRBD1. Germline lookup yields CDR1 DFQATT and CDR2 SNEGSKA (reference sequence). The V and J ends lost 5 bases and 4 bases, in that order; junction bases with no gene match: 4. The CDR3 length is 13 residues. The CDR3 loop reads CSAETGYNEKLFF. CDR3 DNA: TGCAGTGCTGAGACAGGGTATAATGAAAAACTGTTTTTT.

Many counts were recorded for this clonotype. The gene calls are TRBV3-1 and TRBJ2-3, with 12 positions matching TRBD2. The CDR3 has 19 amino acids. Germline assignment: CDR1 LGHDT and CDR2 YNNKEL (reference sequence). After removal of 0 bases from V and 4 bases from J, the junction contained 11 bases not matched to a gene. In DNA, the CDR3 is TGTGCCAGCAGCCAAGATCCCGGCCTAGCGGGAGGGCCCTCAGATACGCAGTATTTT. Its protein is CASSQDPGLAGGPSDTQYF.

The chain uses TRBV6-2 or TRBV6-3 and TRBJ1-3; D gene uncertain. Looked up from germline, CDR1 is MNHEY and CDR2 is SVGEGT. The CDR3 has 14 amino acids. V lost 5 bases, J lost 4 bases, and 12 bases lay in between. The CDR3: CASSPEGIGNTIYF. The CDR3 DNA sequence: TGTGCCAGCAGTCCCGAGGGTATCGGAAACACCATATATTTT.

This chain links TRBV20-1 with TRBJ2-7; perhaps TRBD2 as D (5 bases). The V gene's germline CDR1 is DFQATT and CDR2 SNEGSKA (reference sequence). The germline V and J ends were trimmed by 0 bases and 4 bases, with 13 bases remaining between them. The CDR3 spans 14 residues. CDR3 DNA sequence: TGCAGTGCTAGAGATGATGGTGGGAGTTACGAGCAGTACTTC. It translates to CSARDDGGSYEQYF.

The V call is TRBV28, the J call TRBJ2-2, with D possibly matching TRBD1 (6 bases). CDR3 length: 16 residues. Trimming took 0 bases from V and 3 from J, leaving 11 bases between them. CDR1 and CDR2 (germline): MDHEN, SYDVKM. CDR3 in amino acids: CASSLWGAGHTGELFF. CDR3 bases: TGTGCCAGCAGTTTATGGGGGGCAGGGCACACCGGGGAGCTGTTTTTT. The variable domain in full, completed from reference TRBV28 and TRBJ2-2, reads DVKVTQSSRYLVKRTGEKVFLECVQDMDHENMFWYRQDPGLGLRLIYFSYDVKMKEKGDIPEGYSVSREKKERFSLILESASTNQTSMYLCASSLWGAGHTGELFFGEGSRLTVL.